This is a list of T cell receptor beta chains from one sample in a study of control samples from healthy donors and cancer patients. Profiling relied on immunoSEQ multiplex PCR, and the TCRdb table lists in-frame clones only, not all of them. The table includes hundreds of thousands of clones, about four fifths detected once. The sequencing input was PBMCs. These TCRs come from a woman aged 55-69 years with lung cancer. Each CDR3 is given with its conserved first and last residue. The D gene is left open where the match is weak. Clone size is given for some rows only: seen once, a few or many times, or a class if the clone is expanded.

>TRBJ2-7|.|.|TRBV4-2
CASSQDISGAKWEQYF
TGTGCCAGCAGCCAAGATATTTCGGGGGCCAAATGGGAGCAGTACTTC
>TRBJ1-1|.|.|TRBV3-1/TRBV3-2
CASSHTAMNTEAFF
TGTGCCAGCAGCCACACAGCCATGAACACTGAAGCTTTCTTT
>TRBJ1-2|.|.|TRBV5-8
CASSLAGGETAGYTF
TGTGCCAGCAGCTTGGCGGGCGGTGAGACGGCTGGCTACACCTTC
>TRBJ1-2|.|.|TRBV19
CASSIGRVGYGYTF
TGTGCCAGTAGTATAGGGAGGGTTGGCTATGGCTACACCTTC
>TRBJ2-5|.|.|TRBV12-3/TRBV12-4
CASSLRQEETQYF
TGTGCCAGCAGTTTACGCCAGGAAGAGACCCAGTACTTC
>TRBJ1-2|.|many|TRBV29-1
CSAQADGFNYGYTF
TGCAGCGCCCAGGCGGACGGTTTCAACTATGGCTACACCTTC
>TRBJ1-2|.|.|TRBV27
CASSLSGHPIYGYTF
TGTGCCAGCAGTTTATCTGGTCACCCCATCTATGGCTACACCTTC
>TRBJ1-2|.|.|TRBV28
CASSFSGVNNYGYIF
TGTGCCAGCAGTTTTTCGGGGGTTAATAACTATGGCTACATCTTC
>TRBJ2-2|.|few|TRBV5-1
CASSLEVTGELFF
TGCGCCAGCAGCTTGGAGGTCACCGGGGAGCTGTTTTTT
>TRBJ1-5|TRBD1|.|TRBV6-5
CASSLTGAPGQPQHF
TGTGCCAGCAGCCTCACAGGGGCGCCGGGTCAGCCCCAGCATTTT
>TRBJ2-1|TRBD2|.|TRBV7-9
CASSRLTSGNEQFF
TGTGCCAGCAGCCGCTTGACTAGCGGGAATGAGCAGTTCTTC
>TRBJ2-7|TRBD2|.|TRBV6-5
CASRLAGKSSYEQYF
TGTGCCAGCAGGTTAGCGGGCAAGAGCTCCTACGAGCAGTACTTC
>TRBJ1-5|.|.|TRBV10-2
CASSERMGLYSNQPQHF
TGCGCCAGCAGTGAACGGATGGGACTTTATAGCAATCAGCCCCAGCATTTT
>TRBJ2-7|TRBD1|.|TRBV5-1
CASSSWTGSSYEQYF
TGCGCCAGCAGCTCGTGGACAGGGTCCTCCTACGAGCAGTACTTC
>TRBJ1-5|TRBD1|.|TRBV18
CASSPGTGGQPQHF
TGTGCCAGCTCGCCAGGGACAGGAGGTCAGCCCCAGCATTTT
>TRBJ1-2|.|.|TRBV28
CASSSGRGYGYTF
TGTGCCAGCAGCAGTGGACGGGGGTATGGCTACACCTTC
>TRBJ2-1|.|.|TRBV7-3
CASSPDRDVDEQFF
TGTGCCAGCAGCCCGGACCGGGACGTCGATGAGCAGTTCTTC
>TRBJ2-7|TRBD2|.|TRBV30
CAWSYGASGTWQYF
TGTGCCTGGAGTTACGGGGCTAGCGGGACATGGCAGTACTTC
>TRBJ1-3|.|.|TRBV6-6
CASSSAAGNTIYF
TGTGCCAGCAGTTCCGCGGCCGGAAACACCATATATTTT
>TRBJ2-1|TRBD1|many|TRBV7-9
CASRDRGEPSGQFF
TGTGCCAGCAGGGACAGGGGGGAGCCTAGCGGGCAGTTCTTC
>TRBJ2-1|.|few|TRBV30
CAWSVKGWSYNEQFF
TGTGCCTGGAGTGTAAAGGGGTGGTCCTACAATGAGCAGTTCTTC
>TRBJ1-5|.|.|TRBV10-2
CASSERAGHQPQHF
TGCGCCAGCAGTGAGCGGGCAGGGCATCAGCCCCAGCATTTT
>TRBJ1-1|TRBD1|.|TRBV5-6
CASSWGTGGTEAFF
TGTGCCAGCAGCTGGGGGACAGGGGGCACTGAAGCTTTCTTT
>TRBJ1-5|.|.|TRBV2
CASSQRDQPQHF
TGTGCCAGCAGCCAGAGGGACCAGCCCCAGCATTTT
>TRBJ1-4|.|.|TRBV18
CASSVTGGEKLFF
TGTGCCAGCTCTGTGACAGGAGGTGAAAAACTGTTTTTT
>TRBJ1-2|TRBD1|.|TRBV7-2
CASSLADRRWGGYTF
TGTGCCAGCAGCTTAGCGGACAGGAGGTGGGGTGGCTACACCTTC
>TRBJ2-1|TRBD1|.|TRBV5-4
CASSFARRGMNNEQFF
TGTGCCAGCAGCTTCGCTCGCAGGGGGATGAACAATGAGCAGTTCTTC
>TRBJ2-2|TRBD1|.|TRBV5-1
CASSLQGFTGELFF
TGCGCCAGCAGCTTACAGGGGTTCACCGGGGAGCTGTTTTTT
>TRBJ2-3|TRBD2|once|TRBV6-2/TRBV6-3
CASRLAGGTDTQYF
TGTGCCAGCCGCCTAGCGGGAGGCACAGATACGCAGTATTTT
>TRBJ2-5|.|.|TRBV15
CATSRGSKLGETQYF
TGTGCCACCAGCAGAGGGTCCAAACTGGGGGAGACCCAGTACTTC
>TRBJ1-3|.|.|TRBV7-2
CASSLVELTFSGNTIYF
TGTGCCAGCAGCTTAGTTGAGTTGACTTTCTCTGGAAACACCATATATTTT
>TRBJ2-7|.|.|TRBV18
CASSPGLSTAEQYF
TGTGCCAGCTCACCGGGACTTTCGACGGCCGAGCAGTACTTC
>TRBJ2-2|TRBD1|.|TRBV29-1
CSVGTGAGGELFF
TGCAGCGTTGGGACAGGGGCGGGCGGGGAGCTGTTTTTT
>TRBJ2-7|TRBD2|.|TRBV3-1/TRBV3-2
CASRSTSGSSYEQYF
TGTGCCAGCAGATCGACTAGCGGGAGCTCCTACGAGCAGTACTTC
>TRBJ1-1|.|.|TRBV9
CASSVGPGDTEAFF
TGTGCCAGCAGCGTAGGACCTGGGGACACTGAAGCTTTCTTT